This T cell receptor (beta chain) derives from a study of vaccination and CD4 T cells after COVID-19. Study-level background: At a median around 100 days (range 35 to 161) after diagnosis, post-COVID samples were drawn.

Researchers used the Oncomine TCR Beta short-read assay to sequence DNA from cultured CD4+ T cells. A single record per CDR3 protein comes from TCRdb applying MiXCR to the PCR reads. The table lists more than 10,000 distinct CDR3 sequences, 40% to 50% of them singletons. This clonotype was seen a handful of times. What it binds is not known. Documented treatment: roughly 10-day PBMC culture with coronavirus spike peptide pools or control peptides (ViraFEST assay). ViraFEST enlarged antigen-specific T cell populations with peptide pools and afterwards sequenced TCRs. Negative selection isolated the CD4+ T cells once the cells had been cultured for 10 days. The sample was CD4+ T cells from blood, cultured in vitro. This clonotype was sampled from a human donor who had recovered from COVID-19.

The CDR3 loop reads CAISTGEQAGTEAFF. The CDR3 nucleotides are TGTGCCATCAGTACAGGGGAACAGGCGGGCACTGAAGCTTTCTTT. The chain carries TRBV10-3 and TRBJ1-1, with 7 bases matching TRBD1. Trimming at V came to 5 bases and at J to 4 bases, leaving 10 bases not matched to a gene. The CDR3 sequence is 15 residues long. CDR1 ENHRY and CDR2 SYGVKD come from the germline V gene.